This TCR beta chain was identified during a study of vaccination and CD4 T cells after COVID-19. About the study: Between diagnosis and the drawing of post-COVID samples lay a median approximately 95 days (range 35 to 161). Culture controls were given either a CEFX pool, an HIV-1 Nef pool, or no peptide.

In this sample, this clonotype turned up a few times. The antigen remains unidentified. Treatment specified: roughly 11-day PBMC culture with coronavirus spike peptide pools or control peptides (ViraFEST assay). Germline CDR1 is SGHNT and CDR2 is YENEEA. This CDR3 has 13 amino acids. The V end lost 5 bases, the J end lost 5 bases, and 12 bases lay between the germline ends. Cultured CD4+ T cells had their DNA profiled by the Oncomine TCR Beta short-read assay. TCRdb called the PCR reads again in MiXCR, with one record for every CDR3 protein. Seen here are 15,000 to 20,000 distinct CDR3 sequences, around 48% observed once, and the top ten hold approximately 4%.

This TCR was recovered from a human donor who had recovered from COVID-19. The sequenced sample consisted of CD4+ T cells from blood, cultured in vitro. This chain connects TRBV11-3 to TRBJ2-5, with D possibly being TRBD1 (6 bases). The chain's CDR3 is CASSLQGGETQYF. The CDR3 DNA sequence: TGTGCCAGCAGCCTACAGGGCGGGGAGACCCAGTACTTC. The full variable domain, rest sourced from reference TRBV11-3 and TRBJ2-5, is EAGVVQSPRYKIIEKKQPVAFWCNPISGHNTLYWYLQNLGQGPELLIRYENEEAVDDSQLPKDRFSAERLKGVDSTLKIQPAELGDSAVYLCASSLQGGETQYFGPGTRLLVL.